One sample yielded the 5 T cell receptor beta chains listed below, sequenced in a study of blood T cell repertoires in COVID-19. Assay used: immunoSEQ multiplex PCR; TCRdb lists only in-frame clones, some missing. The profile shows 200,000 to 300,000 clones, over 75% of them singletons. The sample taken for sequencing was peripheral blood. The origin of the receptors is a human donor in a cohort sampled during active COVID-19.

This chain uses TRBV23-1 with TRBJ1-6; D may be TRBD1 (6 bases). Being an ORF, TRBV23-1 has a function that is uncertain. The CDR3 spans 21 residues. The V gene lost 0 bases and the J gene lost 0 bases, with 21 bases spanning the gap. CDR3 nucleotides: TGCGCCAGCAGTCAATCTCTTGATGACAGGACTTCCCCCTCCTATAATTCACCCCTCCACTTT. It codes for CASSQSLDDRTSPSYNSPLHF.

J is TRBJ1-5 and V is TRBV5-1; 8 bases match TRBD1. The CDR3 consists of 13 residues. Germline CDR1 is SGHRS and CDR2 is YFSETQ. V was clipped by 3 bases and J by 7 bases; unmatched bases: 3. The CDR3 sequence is CASSYTGGQPQHF. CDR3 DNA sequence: TGCGCCAGCAGCTATACAGGGGGACAGCCCCAGCATTTT.

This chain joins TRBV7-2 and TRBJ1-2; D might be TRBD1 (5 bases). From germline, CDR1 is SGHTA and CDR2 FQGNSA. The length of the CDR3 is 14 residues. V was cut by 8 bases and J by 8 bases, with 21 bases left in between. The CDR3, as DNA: TGTGCCAGCTATCCCGGGGGAAAGGCGGGAGGCTACACCTTC. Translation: CASYPGGKAGGYTF.

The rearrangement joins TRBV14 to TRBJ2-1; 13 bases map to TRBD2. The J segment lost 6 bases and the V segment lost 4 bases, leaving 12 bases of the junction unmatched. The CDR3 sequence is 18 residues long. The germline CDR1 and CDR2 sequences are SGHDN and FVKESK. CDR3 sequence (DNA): TGTGCCAGCAGCCCTACTAGCGGGAGGGCCTTTTTCGGCAATGAGCAGTTCTTC. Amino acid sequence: CASSPTSGRAFFGNEQFF.

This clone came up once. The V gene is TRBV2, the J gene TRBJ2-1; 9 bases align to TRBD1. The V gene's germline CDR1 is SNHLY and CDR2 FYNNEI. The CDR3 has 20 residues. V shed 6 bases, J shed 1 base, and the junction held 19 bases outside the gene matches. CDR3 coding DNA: TGTGCCAGCAGGGCCCACAGGGGGCAGGGTCGATTCTTATCCTACAATGAGCAGTTCTTC. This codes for CASRAHRGQGRFLSYNEQFF. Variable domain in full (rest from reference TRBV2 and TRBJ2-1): EPEVTQTPSHQVTQMGQEVILRCVPISNHLYFYWYRQILGQKVEFLVSFYNNEISEKSEIFDDQFSVERPDGSNFTLKIRSTKLEDSAMYFCASRAHRGQGRFLSYNEQFFGPGTRLTVL.